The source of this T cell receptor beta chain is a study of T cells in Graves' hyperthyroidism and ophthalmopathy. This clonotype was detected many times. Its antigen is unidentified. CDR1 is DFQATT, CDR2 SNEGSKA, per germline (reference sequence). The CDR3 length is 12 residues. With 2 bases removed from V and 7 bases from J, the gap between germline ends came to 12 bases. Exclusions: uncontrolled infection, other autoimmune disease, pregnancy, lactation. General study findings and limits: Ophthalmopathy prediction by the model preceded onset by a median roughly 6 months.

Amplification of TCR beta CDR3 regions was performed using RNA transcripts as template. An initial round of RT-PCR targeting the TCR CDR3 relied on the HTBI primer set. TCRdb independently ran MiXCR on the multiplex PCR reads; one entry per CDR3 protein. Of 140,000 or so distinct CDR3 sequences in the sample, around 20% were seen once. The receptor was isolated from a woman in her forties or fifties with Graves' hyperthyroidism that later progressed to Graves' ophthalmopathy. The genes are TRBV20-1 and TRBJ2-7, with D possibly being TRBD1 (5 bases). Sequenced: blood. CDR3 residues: CSARSTAREQYF. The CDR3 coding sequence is TGCAGTGCTAGATCGACAGCGCGGGAGCAGTACTTC.